The 3 T cell receptor beta chains in this list originate from one sample, sequenced in a study of blood T cells in healthy people across ages. Using a J-beta primer mix together with a sample-barcoded 5' primer, a second PCR was run for roughly 7 to 12 cycles. TCRdb reprocessed the 5' RACE reads via MiXCR and lists one record per CDR3 protein. The sample includes about 640,000 distinct CDR3 sequences, about 54% of them seen just once. Material for sequencing was blood. These receptors were obtained from a man aged 55-75 years in good health.

V and J are TRBV20-1 and TRBJ2-5; D might be TRBD2 (6 bases). The germline V gene encodes CDR1 DFQATT and CDR2 SNEGSKA (reference sequence). The CDR3 sequence is 13 residues long. Between the trimmed V and J ends, which lost 6 bases and 13 bases, there was a span of 24 bases. The CDR3 coding sequence is TGCAGTGCCCCCCCCTCCGGATGGCGGGACCCGTACTTC. This encodes CSAPPSGWRDPYF.

The genes are TRBV6-1 and TRBJ2-1; maybe TRBD1 (6 bases). Germline V CDR1 and CDR2: MNHNS, SASEGT. Trimming removed 4 bases from V and 0 bases from J, with 16 bases in between. CDR3 length equals 17 residues. Written as DNA, the CDR3 is TGTGCCAGCAGTGGCCTTGGGACAACAGGCTCCTACAATGAGCAGTTCTTC. This sequence encodes CASSGLGTTGSYNEQFF.

This clonotype came up many times. V is TRBV12-3 or TRBV12-4 and J is TRBJ2-1; 7 bases match TRBD1. Germline trimming cut 6 bases from V and 5 bases from J; bases unmatched to any gene: 7. The CDR3 length is 14 residues. CDR3 DNA: TGTGCCAGCAGAAGACAGGGAATGAACAATGAGCAGTTCTTC. It yields the protein CASRRQGMNNEQFF.